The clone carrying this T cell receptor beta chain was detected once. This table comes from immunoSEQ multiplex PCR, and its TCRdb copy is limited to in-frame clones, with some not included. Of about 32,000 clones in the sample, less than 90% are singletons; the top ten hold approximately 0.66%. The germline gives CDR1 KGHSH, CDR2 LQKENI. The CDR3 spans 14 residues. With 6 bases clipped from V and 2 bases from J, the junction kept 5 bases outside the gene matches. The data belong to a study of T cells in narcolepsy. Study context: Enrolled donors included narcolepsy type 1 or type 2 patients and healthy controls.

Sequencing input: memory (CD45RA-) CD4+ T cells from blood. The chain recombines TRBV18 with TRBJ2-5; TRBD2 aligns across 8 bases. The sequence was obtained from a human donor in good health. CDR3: CASSRLASQETQYF. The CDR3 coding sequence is TGTGCCAGCTCTCGACTAGCGTCTCAAGAGACCCAGTACTTC.